This TCR beta chain was retrieved from a study of T cell therapy after organ transplantation (dated by TCRdb to the late 2010s). Regarding the complete study: The therapy products consisted of autologous CMV-specific T cells grown in vitro for 2 to 3 weeks using a peptide pool of 30 HLA class I and II CMV epitopes. Up to 6 T cell doses were administered to patients every 2 weeks, and patients were monitored for around 31 weeks after therapy was completed. About 80% of the ten patients were classed as clinical responders and two as nonresponders. Across 2 to 6 intravenous infusions, patients got a median of 1.92 x 10^8 CMV-specific T cells. Blood samples for the long-term post-therapy time point were collected 20 to 29 weeks after therapy was completed. This study was a follow-up analysis of the TRBV repertoire from an open-label phase I trial that tested autologous CMV-specific adoptive T cell therapy in people who had received solid-organ transplants. Long-term post-therapy samples were obtainable from only 8 of the 10 patients. The paper as a whole reports these results and caveats: The small cohort prevented assessing confounders such as concurrent antirejection and antiviral medications. The small number of expansions detected in nonresponders may reflect reduced sample coverage resulting from poor CD8+ T cell yield. Post-therapy reconstitution appeared to include both transferred clonotypes and endogenous clonotypes not detected in the therapy products. Before therapy, nonresponders had marked clonal expansions, and after therapy the repertoires of nonresponders changed only minimally. The fold change in CD8 clonality after therapy was inversely correlated with pretherapy clonality, which suggests that less biased repertoires were more open to remodeling.

The germline V gene supplies CDR1 MNHNS and CDR2 SASEGT. The CDR3 sequence holds 15 residues, the cysteine and phenylalanine included. The kept DNA is CDR3 alone, 45 bases in frame from the first base. V drops 6 bases and J drops 7 bases, leaving 22 bases in between. Sample time point, as interpreted from the label and publication: 20-29 weeks after completion of therapy. Patients were solid-organ transplant recipients with drug-resistant/recurrent cytomegalovirus. Approximately 11 trial participants were chosen for repertoire analysis on the basis of the availability of post-therapy peripheral blood mononuclear cells. Viable CD3+CD8+CD4- lymphocytes were sorted from PBMCs on a BD FACSAria III. The Qiagen DNeasy Kit was used to extract genomic DNA from the sorted cells. The immunoSEQ two-step, bias-controlled multiplex PCR assay was used to amplify TRB CDR3 regions from genomic DNA. An Illumina NextSeq 500 was used to sequence the CDR3 libraries. As for the original processing: The immunoSEQ Analyzer platform was used for initial alignment and bioinformatics, including bias normalization against synthetic CDR3 analogs. Annotation of V, D and J genes followed the definitions in the IMGT database. For further TRBV analyses, VDJtools version 1.1.10 and the R package tcR version 2.2.1.11 were used with default settings. For the GLIPH analysis, version 1.0 was run with default settings. Significant clonotype frequency changes were tested by 2-sided binomial test with Benjamini-Hochberg correction (alpha = 0.01) in CDR3 sequences with at least 5 reads. The table was pulled from immuneACCESS by TCRdb, which kept in-frame rearrangements only. Such tables lose some clones; where checked, under half of the loss comes from unresolved V genes, and the rest has no known cause. For V, J and clone size, that table is used; D and trimming come from the DNA. Here the sample has around 19,000 clones; 84% occur a single time. The top ten constitute about a third of the sample.

For this clone: The target of this receptor is not known. No base qualities exist here, and no much larger clone lies one base off it.

Sample: CD8+ T cells from blood, taken after autologous CMV-specific T cell therapy. The sequence was collected from a human patient who had received a solid organ transplant and had CMV disease. Once a transplant has taken place, some T cells may be donor derived. The rearrangement joined TRBV6-1 to TRBJ2-7; TRBD1 is possibly the D segment (6 matching bases). The nucleotide sequence is given as TGTGCCAGCAGCCCCAGGACAGCGGAGCCTGAGGAGCAGTACTTC. It encodes CASSPRTAEPEEQYF.